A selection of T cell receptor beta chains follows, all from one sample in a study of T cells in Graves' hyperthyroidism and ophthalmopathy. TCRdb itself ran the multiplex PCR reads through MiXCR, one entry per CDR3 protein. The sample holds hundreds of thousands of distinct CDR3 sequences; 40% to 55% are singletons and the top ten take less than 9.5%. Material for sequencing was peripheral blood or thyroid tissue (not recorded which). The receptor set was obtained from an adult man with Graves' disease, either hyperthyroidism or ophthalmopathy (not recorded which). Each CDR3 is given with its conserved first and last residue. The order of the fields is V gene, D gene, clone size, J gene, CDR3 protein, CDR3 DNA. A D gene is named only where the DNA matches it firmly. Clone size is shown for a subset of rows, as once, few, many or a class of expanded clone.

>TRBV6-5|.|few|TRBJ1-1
CASSQLGSTEAFF
TGTGCCAGCAGCCAACTGGGGAGCACTGAAGCTTTCTTT
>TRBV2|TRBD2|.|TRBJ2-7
CASSYGGLADEQYF
TGTGCCAGCAGTTACGGCGGACTAGCGGACGAGCAGTACTTC
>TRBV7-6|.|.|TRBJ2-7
CASSPPGAAYEQYF
TGTGCCAGCAGTCCCCCGGGGGCCGCCTACGAGCAGTACTTC
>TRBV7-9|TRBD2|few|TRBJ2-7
CASSSWTSGTYEQYF
TGTGCCAGCAGCTCGTGGACTAGCGGGACCTACGAGCAGTACTTC
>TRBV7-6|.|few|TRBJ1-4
CASSPEGRDLNEKLFF
TGTGCCAGCAGCCCCGAGGGACGGGACCTTAATGAAAAACTGTTTTTT
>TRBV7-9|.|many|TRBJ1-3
CASSLSANQGNTIYF
TGTGCCAGCAGCTTATCGGCCAATCAGGGAAACACCATATATTTT
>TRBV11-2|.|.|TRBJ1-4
CASKGWANEKLFF
TGTGCCAGCAAGGGATGGGCTAATGAAAAACTGTTTTTT
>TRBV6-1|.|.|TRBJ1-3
CASSENRAGSGSTIYF
TGTGCCAGCAGTGAAAACAGGGCCGGCTCTGGAAGCACCATATATTTT
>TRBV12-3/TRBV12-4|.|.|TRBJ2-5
CASSSDRGYGTQYF
TGTGCCAGCAGTTCGGACCGGGGATACGGGACCCAGTACTTC
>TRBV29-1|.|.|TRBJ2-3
CSVRGGATDTQYF
TGCAGCGTTAGGGGTGGGGCTACAGATACGCAGTATTTT
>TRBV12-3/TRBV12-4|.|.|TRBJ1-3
CASSPQKGGNTIYF
TGTGCCAGCAGTCCTCAGAAGGGTGGAAACACCATATATTTT
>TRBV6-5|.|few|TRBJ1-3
CASSYNAFSSGNTIYF
TGTGCCAGCAGTTACAACGCTTTTAGCTCTGGAAACACCATATATTTT
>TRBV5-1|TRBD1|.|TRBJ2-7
CASSLARGPSYEQYF
TGCGCCAGCAGCTTGGCCAGGGGGCCATCCTACGAGCAGTACTTC
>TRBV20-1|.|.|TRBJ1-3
CSASLGGADTIYF
TGCAGTGCCTCACTTGGGGGCGCGGACACCATATATTTT
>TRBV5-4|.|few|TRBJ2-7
CASSQDISVQYF
TGCGCCAGCAGCCAAGATATAAGTGTGCAGTACTTC
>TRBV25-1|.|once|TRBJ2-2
CAPLGTDNTGELFF
TGTGCCCCCCTCGGGACTGATAACACCGGGGAGCTGTTTTTT
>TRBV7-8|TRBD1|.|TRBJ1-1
CASSRKPGQDLNTEAFF
TGTGCCAGCAGCCGAAAACCGGGACAGGACTTGAACACTGAAGCTTTCTTT
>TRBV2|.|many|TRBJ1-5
CASSETGRINQPQHF
TGTGCCAGCAGTGAAACAGGGCGTATAAATCAGCCCCAGCATTTT
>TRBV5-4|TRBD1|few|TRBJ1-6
CASSLIPGQGRPPLHF
TGTGCCAGCAGCTTGATTCCGGGACAGGGCAGACCACCCCTCCACTTT
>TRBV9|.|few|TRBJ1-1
CASSVAPGSNTEAFF
TGTGCCAGCAGCGTAGCGCCAGGATCGAACACTGAAGCTTTCTTT
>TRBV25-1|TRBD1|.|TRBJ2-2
CASSELGTGWTGELFF
TGTGCCAGCAGTGAATTAGGGACAGGGTGGACCGGGGAGCTGTTTTTT
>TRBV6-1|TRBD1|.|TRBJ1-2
CASSPDRGLYGYTF
TGTGCCAGCAGCCCCGACAGGGGGCTCTATGGCTACACCTTC
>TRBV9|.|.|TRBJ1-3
CASSPGTLTAGNTIYF
TGTGCCAGCTCACCGGGAACATTGACAGCTGGAAACACCATATATTTT
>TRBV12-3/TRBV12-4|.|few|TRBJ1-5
CASSSGGANQPQHF
TGTGCCAGCAGTTCGGGGGGCGCGAATCAGCCCCAGCATTTT
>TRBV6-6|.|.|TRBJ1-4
CASRDAQSWKLFF
TGTGCCAGCAGGGACGCTCAGTCGTGGAAACTGTTTTTT
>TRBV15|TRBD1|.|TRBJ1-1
CATSPRQGAFF
TGTGCCACCAGCCCACGACAGGGAGCTTTCTTT